These 13 T cell receptor beta chains originate from one sample sequenced in a study of spatial heterogeneity in lung cancer. TCRdb itself ran the 5' RACE reads through MiXCR, one entry per CDR3 protein. The table lists about 120,000 distinct CDR3 sequences, 9% to 15% of them singletons, with 15% to 20% in the top ten. Time point specified: blood at routine non-recurrence follow-up after resection. TCRs were sequenced from unsorted whole RNA of tumor, nontumor lung or PBMC. This sample comprised PBMCs, obtained at follow-up. The receptors were sampled from a male donor with early-stage non-small cell lung cancer.

This rearrangement joins TRBV28 to TRBJ2-2; D uncertain. The CDR3 is 14 residues long. The germline V gene has CDR1 MDHEN and CDR2 SYDVKM. V shed 8 bases and J shed 3 bases, with 13 bases lying between them. For the CDR3, the DNA is TGTGCCAGCCTTCGGGCTAGGGACACCGGGGAGCTGTTTTTT. Its protein is CASLRARDTGELFF.

The chain is built from TRBV5-1 and TRBJ2-2; 11 bases map to TRBD2. CDR1 is SGHRS and CDR2 is YFSETQ in the germline V gene. The J segment lost 0 bases and the V segment lost 4 bases, leaving 5 bases of the junction unmatched. This CDR3 is built from 17 residues. CDR3 region: CASSPGLAVANTGELFF. The CDR3 DNA follows: TGCGCCAGCAGCCCGGGACTAGCGGTAGCGAACACCGGGGAGCTGTTTTTT. The full variable domain, completed using reference TRBV5-1 and TRBJ2-2, is KAGVTQTPRYLIKTRGQQVTLSCSPISGHRSVSWYQQTPGQGLQFLFEYFSETQRNKGNFPGRFSGRQFSNSRSEMNVSTLELGDSALYLCASSPGLAVANTGELFFGEGSRLTVL.

This clonotype was observed a few times. The gene calls are TRBV20-1 and TRBJ2-1, with D hard to call. Trimming removed 6 bases from V and 3 bases from J, with 15 bases in between. The germline CDR1 and CDR2 sequences are DFQATT and SNEGSKA (reference sequence). The CDR3 totals 14 residues. This chain's CDR3 is CSAKGSELYNEQFF. The CDR3 DNA reads TGCAGTGCCAAAGGCTCGGAACTCTACAATGAGCAGTTCTTC.

The V call is TRBV2, the J call TRBJ2-1; the D is unclear. CDR3 length: 13 amino acids. V lost 9 bases and J 6 bases, leaving 15 bases between the germline ends. Germline-derived CDR1 and CDR2 are SNHLY and FYNNEI. CDR3 DNA sequence: TGTGCCAGTGACGAAAGGGTCGGCAATGAGCAGTTCTTC. It yields the protein CASDERVGNEQFF.

This clonotype was detected a few times. The rearrangement links TRBV6-2 or TRBV6-3 to TRBJ2-3; the match to TRBD1 covers 8 bases. Germline CDR1 reads MNHEY; CDR2 reads SVGEGT. V lost 6 bases to trimming and J lost 2 bases; unmatched junction nucleotides: 7. The CDR3 loop spans 15 amino acids. The chain's CDR3 is CASSLTGVPTDTQYF. CDR3 bases: TGTGCCAGCAGCCTGACAGGGGTCCCCACAGATACGCAGTATTTT.

V gene TRBV23-1 combines with J gene TRBJ2-3; TRBD2 matches at 7 bases. TRBV23-1 is an open reading frame, and its role is uncertain. The CDR3 covers 17 residues. The J segment lost 2 bases and the V segment lost 3 bases, leaving 11 bases of the junction unmatched. The CDR3 here is CASSQSAGELSTDTQYF. The CDR3 DNA is TGCGCCAGCAGTCAGTCCGCGGGGGAGCTCTCCACAGATACGCAGTATTTT.

The gene calls are TRBV3-1 and TRBJ1-5, with 9 bases matching TRBD1. Germline CDR1 is LGHDT and CDR2 is YNNKEL (reference sequence). This CDR3 region has 16 residues. V lost 3 bases and J lost 0; bases outside the gene matches: 3. The CDR3 sequence is CASSQTGQGSNQPQHF. Here the CDR3 DNA reads TGTGCCAGCAGCCAGACGGGACAGGGTAGCAATCAGCCCCAGCATTTT.

Only a few counts were recorded for this clonotype. The chain combines TRBV9 with TRBJ2-5; 7 nucleotides line up with TRBD2. The germline V gene has CDR1 SGDLS and CDR2 YYNGEE. The CDR3 contains 15 residues. The junction had 4 bases not matched to a gene; V was cut back by 2 bases and J by 0 bases. The CDR3 bases are TGTGCCAGCAGCGTGGGCGGGGGAAACCAAGAGACCCAGTACTTC. It encodes CASSVGGGNQETQYF.

This clonotype appeared many times. V is TRBV4-2 and J is TRBJ2-7, with 8 bases lining up with TRBD1. The germline V gene has CDR1 LGHNA and CDR2 YNFKEQ. The CDR3 spans 13 residues. Trimming took 5 bases from V and 6 from J; bases not matched to a gene: 6. CDR3: CASSEGQGREQYF. CDR3 coding DNA: TGTGCCAGCAGCGAAGGACAGGGACGCGAGCAGTACTTC.

This clonotype was recorded at least ten times. This chain connects TRBV11-3 to TRBJ2-5; D is perhaps TRBD1 or TRBD2 (5 bases each). V lost 6 bases and J 5 bases, leaving 19 bases between the germline ends. The germline V gene has CDR1 SGHNT and CDR2 YENEEA. The CDR3 loop spans 15 amino acids. DNA of the CDR3: TGTGCCAGCAGAAGGGGAGAAATAGGGATGGAGACCCAGTACTTC. Translation: CASRRGEIGMETQYF.

The gene calls are TRBV5-6 and TRBJ2-3, with 12 bases fitting TRBD2. The V gene end was trimmed by 0 bases and the J gene end by 1 base; junction bases not matched to a gene: 3. The CDR3 consists of 17 residues. The germline gives CDR1 SGHDT, CDR2 YYEEEE. The CDR3 reads CASSLERLAGGTDTQYF. The CDR3 DNA reads as TGTGCCAGCAGCTTGGAACGACTAGCGGGGGGCACAGATACGCAGTATTTT.

This clonotype was counted only a few times. The junction does not match germline at one end; this may be a read error. CDR3 bases: TGTGCCTGGAGTGTAGGACAAGGTCGAAAGATTTTT. Translating it yields CAWSVGQGRKIF. The V and J genes are TRBV30 and TRBJ1-4; TRBD1 is a possible D gene (5 bases). From germline, CDR1 is GTSNPN and CDR2 SVGIG (reference sequence). This CDR3 has 12 amino acids. Complete variable domain (other parts from reference TRBV30 and TRBJ1-4): SQTIHQWPATLVQPVGSPLSLECTVEGTSNPNLYWYRQAAGRGLQLLFYSVGIGQISSEVPQNLSASRPQDRQFILSSKKLLLSDSGFYLCAWSVGQGRKIFGSGTQLSVL.

This clonotype has ten or more counts. The J gene is TRBJ2-3, the V gene TRBV29-1, with 7 bases identical to TRBD1. V shed 6 bases and J 0 bases; nucleotides not matched to a gene: 3. The CDR3 runs to 13 residues. Germline CDR1 reads SQVTM; CDR2 reads ANQGSEA. The CDR3 region is CSVQGPSTDTQYF. The CDR3 DNA reads as TGCAGCGTACAGGGGCCTAGCACAGATACGCAGTATTTT.